One and the same sample provided the 23 T cell receptor beta chains below, sequenced in a study of shared clonotypes between healthy human individuals. TCRdb's table, derived via immunoSEQ multiplex PCR, lists solely in-frame clones and lacks some. Of hundreds of thousands of clones listed, 73% are singletons. Material for sequencing was memory CD4+ T cells sorted from blood. Subset: CD45RA-negative fraction. Receptors originate from a woman aged 25 to 45 in good health.

This chain joins TRBV4-2 and TRBJ2-2; D call uncertain. Trimming shortened V by 1 base and J by 4 bases, and 10 bases separated the two germline ends. CDR3 length: 15 amino acids. Germline CDR1 is LGHNA and CDR2 is YNFKEQ. The CDR3 DNA reads TGTGCCAGCAGCCAAGTGGGATGGGGCACCGGGGAGCTGTTTTTT. The encoded protein is CASSQVGWGTGELFF.

The chain uses TRBV4-1 and TRBJ1-6; a weak D match, TRBD1 (6 bases). CDR1 is MGHRA, CDR2 YSYEKL, per germline. The CDR3 is 16 residues long. Trimming pared 3 bases from V and 6 bases from J, leaving 15 bases between. As DNA, the CDR3 is TGCGCCAGCAGCCAGATGGGGGGGACACGTAATTCACCCCTCCACTTT. This sequence encodes CASSQMGGTRNSPLHF.

The V and J genes are TRBV5-5 and TRBJ1-5, with 7 positions matching TRBD1. J gave up 6 bases and V 4 bases, and 7 bases lay outside the gene matches. There are 14 residues in the CDR3. Germline CDR1 SGHKS, CDR2 YYEKEE (reference sequence). The CDR3 DNA reads TGTGCCAGCAGCCAGGGGGACGTAAGTCAGCCCCAGCATTTT. This translates into CASSQGDVSQPQHF.

The chain couples TRBV6-1 to TRBJ1-2, with D possibly TRBD1 on 6 matching bases. Per the germline V gene, CDR1 is MNHNS and CDR2 is SASEGT. V dropped 8 bases and J dropped 0 bases, with 16 bases sitting between them. This CDR3 is built from 15 residues. CDR3 bases: TGTGCCAGCTTAAGCGGGGGCACTGCTAACTATGGCTACACCTTC. Protein: CASLSGGTANYGYTF.

In its sample, this clone was seen once. V gene TRBV30 combines with J gene TRBJ2-7; D might be TRBD2 (5 bases). Trimming shortened V by 2 bases and J by 2 bases, and 7 bases separated the two germline ends. In germline, CDR1 is GTSNPN, CDR2 SVGIG (reference sequence). The CDR3 runs 12 residues. The CDR3 DNA reads TGTGCCTGGAGTAGCGGCCCCTACGAGCAGTACTTC. Protein sequence: CAWSSGPYEQYF.

The genes are TRBV19 and TRBJ2-1, with TRBD2 identical over 14 bases. CDR1 is LNHDA, CDR2 SQIVND, per germline (reference sequence). The V gene end was trimmed by 5 bases and the J gene end by 4 bases; junction bases not matched to a gene: 13. There are 19 residues in the CDR3. Here the CDR3 reads CASSGVPGTSGRGYNEQFF. As DNA, the CDR3 is TGTGCCAGTAGTGGGGTCCCCGGGACTAGCGGGAGAGGGTACAATGAGCAGTTCTTC. Full variable domain (outside the CDR3, taken from reference TRBV19 and TRBJ2-1): DGGITQSPKYLFRKEGQNVTLSCEQNLNHDAMYWYRQDPGQGLRLIYYSQIVNDFQKGDIAEGYSVSREKKESFPLTVTSAQKNPTAFYLCASSGVPGTSGRGYNEQFFGPGTRLTVL.

The table lists this clone with a count of one. The rearrangement uses TRBV5-5 and TRBJ2-7, with TRBD1 matching over 10 bases. V lost 1 base, J lost 2 bases, and 3 bases stayed unmatched. This CDR3 comprises 15 residues. From germline, CDR1 is SGHKS and CDR2 YYEKEE (reference sequence). For the CDR3, the DNA is TGTGCCAGCAGCTTGTTTGGGACAGGGGCCTACGAGCAGTACTTC. Residues: CASSLFGTGAYEQYF. Based on the CDR3 plus reference TRBV5-5 and TRBJ2-7, the full variable domain is DAGVTQSPTHLIKTRGQQVTLRCSPISGHKSVSWYQQVLGQGPQFIFQYYEKEERGRGNFPDRFSARQFPNYSSELNVNALLLGDSALYLCASSLFGTGAYEQYFGPGTRLTVT.

The table lists this clone with a few counts. The rearrangement links TRBV15 to TRBJ2-7; D is unclear. V lost 4 bases to trimming and J lost 5 bases, with 9 bases between them. The germline gives CDR1 LNHNV, CDR2 YYDKDF (reference sequence). The CDR3 spans 12 residues. The CDR3 loop is CATSIDRNEQYF. The CDR3 coding sequence is TGTGCCACCAGCATCGATAGGAACGAGCAGTACTTC.

This clone has only a few counts. This chain connects TRBV5-6 to TRBJ1-2; D call uncertain. CDR3 size: 15 residues. V gave up 0 bases and J gave up 4 bases, with 13 bases separating them. CDR1 is SGHDT, CDR2 YYEEEE, per germline. The CDR3 region is CASSLGSSDLYGYTF. CDR3 coding DNA: TGTGCCAGCAGCTTGGGATCGTCGGACCTCTATGGCTACACCTTC.

The chain links TRBV2 to TRBJ2-7, with 8 bases matching TRBD1. Looked up from germline, CDR1 is SNHLY and CDR2 is FYNNEI. Losses at the gene ends were 7 bases for V and 7 bases for J; bases not matched to a gene: 12. The CDR3 totals 14 residues. The CDR3 is CASNPDREVLEQYF. For the CDR3, the DNA is TGTGCCAGCAACCCGGACAGGGAGGTTTTAGAGCAGTACTTC.

The genes are TRBV5-5 and TRBJ2-7; 7 bases agree with TRBD2. Unmatched junction bases numbered 7, after V lost 4 bases and J lost 6 bases. This CDR3 comprises 13 residues. Germline CDR1 and CDR2: SGHKS and YYEKEE (reference sequence). Here the CDR3 reads CASSRGTTAEQYF. DNA of the CDR3: TGTGCCAGCAGCCGGGGGACTACCGCCGAGCAGTACTTC.

The genes are TRBV29-1 and TRBJ2-2, with 10 bases that match TRBD2. The CDR3 has 16 amino acids. V was clipped by 4 bases and J by 8 bases; unmatched bases: 13. Germline V lookup: CDR1 SQVTM, CDR2 ANQGSEA. In DNA form, the CDR3 reads TGCAGCGTTGTACCGACTAGCGGGTTCCTTTCTGGGGAGCTGTTTTTT. Its translation: CSVVPTSGFLSGELFF.

The gene calls are TRBV28 and TRBJ1-4; 7 positions agree with TRBD1. V shed 6 bases, J shed 7 bases, and the junction held 8 bases outside the gene matches. Germline V lookup: CDR1 MDHEN, CDR2 SYDVKM. CDR3 length: 14 amino acids. In nucleotides, the CDR3 is TGTGCCAGCAGCCTCGACAGGGTTGGTGAAAAACTGTTTTTT. This gives the protein CASSLDRVGEKLFF.

The chain combines TRBV2 with TRBJ2-5; D might be TRBD2 (6 bases). CDR3 length equals 14 residues. Germline lookup yields CDR1 SNHLY and CDR2 FYNNEI. V lost 1 base to trimming and J lost 5 bases, with 11 bases between them. The CDR3 DNA is TGTGCCAGCAGTGAAGGACTAGTCGGTGAGACCCAGTACTTC. As protein: CASSEGLVGETQYF.

The J gene is TRBJ1-2, the V gene TRBV5-1; maybe TRBD1 (5 bases). The CDR3 is 14 residues long. Germline V gene lookup returns CDR1 SGHRS and CDR2 YFSETQ. V was trimmed by 0 bases and J by 3 bases, leaving 9 bases between them. CDR3 protein: CASSLATGHYGYTF. CDR3 nucleotides: TGCGCCAGCAGCTTGGCAACGGGACACTATGGCTACACCTTC.

The chain employs TRBV9 and TRBJ2-1; maybe TRBD2 (5 bases). V was clipped by 4 bases and J by 6 bases, with 14 bases between them. The CDR3 totals 14 residues. Germline CDR1 reads SGDLS; CDR2 reads YYNGEE. This CDR3 is CASSPGGWANEQFF. The DNA of the CDR3 is TGTGCCAGCAGCCCCGGCGGGTGGGCCAATGAGCAGTTCTTC.

This clone occurred a few times. The chain joins TRBV28 to TRBJ2-1, with D hard to call. V was clipped by 4 bases and J by 6 bases, with 7 bases between them. The CDR3 length is 12 residues. Germline CDR1 MDHEN, CDR2 SYDVKM. CDR3 nucleotide sequence: TGTGCCAGCAGTTGGGCTATCAATGAGCAGTTCTTC. Translation: CASSWAINEQFF.

The chain is built from TRBV7-3 and TRBJ2-7, with D possibly being TRBD1 or TRBD2 (5 bases each). CDR3 length: 15 residues. Germline assignment: CDR1 SGHTA and CDR2 FQGTGA. V was cut by 0 bases and J by 2 bases, with 11 bases left in between. The CDR3 sequence is CASSLTGDGAYEQYF. The CDR3 DNA reads as TGTGCCAGCAGCTTAACTGGGGACGGAGCCTACGAGCAGTACTTC.

As to this clone: The same CDR3 also results from other DNA sequences found in this sample. This chain connects TRBV29-1 to TRBJ1-2; TRBD1 matches 7 bases. V lost 4 bases and J lost 3; bases outside the gene matches: 2. Germline CDR1 is SQVTM and CDR2 is ANQGSEA. The CDR3 spans 12 residues. The CDR3 DNA is TGCAGCGTTGCGGGACAGCACTATGGCTACACCTTC. It codes for CSVAGQHYGYTF. Full variable domain (rest looked up from reference TRBV29-1 and TRBJ1-2): SAVISQKPSRDICQRGTSLTIQCQVDSQVTMMFWYRQQPGQSLTLIATANQGSEATYESGFVIDKFPISRPNLTFSTLTVSNMSPEDSSIYLCSVAGQHYGYTFGSGTRLTVV.

This clone was seen only once. As DNA, the CDR3 is TGTGCCAGCAGCTCTCCCCGGGGCGCATCCTACGAGCAGTACTTC. It translates to CASSSPRGASYEQYF. V is TRBV11-2 and J is TRBJ2-7; D assignment may be TRBD1 or TRBD2 (5 bases each). The CDR3 consists of 15 residues. With 4 bases removed from V and 1 base from J, the gap between germline ends came to 14 bases. CDR1 and CDR2 (germline): SGHAT, FQNNGV.

The chain links TRBV29-1 to TRBJ1-6; 7 bases fit TRBD1. There are 13 residues in the CDR3. Germline V gives CDR1 SQVTM, CDR2 ANQGSEA. J lost 8 bases, V lost 4 bases, and 5 bases had no gene match. The CDR3 DNA follows: TGCAGCGTTGCTTGGCAGGGGGATTCACCCCTCCACTTT. Amino acids: CSVAWQGDSPLHF.

This clone was counted a few times. Additional DNA sequences in this sample encode the identical CDR3. This chain uses TRBV11-1 with TRBJ2-7; unclear D gene. V was cut by 0 bases and J by 5 bases, with 5 bases left in between. Germline lookup yields CDR1 SGHAT and CDR2 FQDESV (reference sequence). There are 12 residues in the CDR3. Here the CDR3 DNA reads TGTGCCAGCAGCTTAGCGGGCAACGAGCAGTACTTC. This codes for CASSLAGNEQYF.

In DNA, the CDR3 is TGTGCCAGCAGTGGACTAGCGGGTGACACAGATACGCAGTATTTT. Protein: CASSGLAGDTDTQYF. This chain connects TRBV6-1 to TRBJ2-3, with 10 bases matching TRBD2. The CDR3 sequence is 15 residues long. Germline V gene data show CDR1 as MNHNS and CDR2 as SASEGT. After removal of 4 bases from V and 2 bases from J, the junction contained 3 bases not matched to a gene.